The T cell receptor (beta chain) described here comes from a study of cytomegalovirus exposure and HLA in healthy donors. From germline, CDR1 is SNHLY and CDR2 FYNNEI. Trimming took 2 bases from V and 5 from J, leaving 15 bases between them. This CDR3 has 15 amino acids. 60 Vbeta and 13 Jbeta primers were used in PCR. Clones were sequenced by immunoSEQ multiplex PCR, and TCRdb holds only the in-frame ones, with some missing. The data contain tens of thousands of clones, roughly 81% of them singletons. Nominally healthy donors were sampled, though unrecorded immune exposures were likely. Sequencing was done on a sample of PBMCs. This chain connects TRBV2 to TRBJ1-1, with D tentatively TRBD1 (6 bases). The origin of this receptor is a woman in her late teens or twenties in good health and CMV-seropositive. CDR3 loop: CASSERGGVETEAFF. The CDR3 DNA follows: TGTGCCAGCAGTGAAAGGGGGGGAGTTGAAACTGAAGCTTTCTTT.